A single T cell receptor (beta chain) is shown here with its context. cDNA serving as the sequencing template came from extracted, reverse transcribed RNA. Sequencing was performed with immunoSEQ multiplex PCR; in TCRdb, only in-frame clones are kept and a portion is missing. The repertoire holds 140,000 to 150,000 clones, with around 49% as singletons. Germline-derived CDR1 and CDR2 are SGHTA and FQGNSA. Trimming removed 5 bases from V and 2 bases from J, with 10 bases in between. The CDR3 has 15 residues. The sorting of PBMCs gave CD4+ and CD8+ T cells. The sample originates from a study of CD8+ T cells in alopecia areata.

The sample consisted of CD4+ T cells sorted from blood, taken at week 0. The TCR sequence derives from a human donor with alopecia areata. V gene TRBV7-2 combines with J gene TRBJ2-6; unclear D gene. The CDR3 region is CASSMSVTGANVLTF. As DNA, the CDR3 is TGTGCCAGCAGCATGTCGGTGACTGGGGCCAACGTCCTGACTTTC.